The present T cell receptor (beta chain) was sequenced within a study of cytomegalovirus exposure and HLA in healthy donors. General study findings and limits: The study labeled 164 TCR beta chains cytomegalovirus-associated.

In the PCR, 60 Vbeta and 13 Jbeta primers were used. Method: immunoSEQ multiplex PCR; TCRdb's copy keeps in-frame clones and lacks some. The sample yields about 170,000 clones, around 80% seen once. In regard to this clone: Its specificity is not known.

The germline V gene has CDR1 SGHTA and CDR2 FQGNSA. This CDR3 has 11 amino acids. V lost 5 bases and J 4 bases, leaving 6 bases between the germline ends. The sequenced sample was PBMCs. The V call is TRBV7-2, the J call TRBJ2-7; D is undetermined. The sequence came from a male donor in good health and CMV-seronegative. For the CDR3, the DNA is TGTGCCAGCAGCCCCCTTTACGAGCAGTACTTC. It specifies CASSPLYEQYF.